One sample yielded the 32 T cell receptor beta chains listed below, sequenced in a study of cytomegalovirus exposure and HLA in healthy donors. Primers for the PCR totalled 60 Vbeta and 13 Jbeta. Using immunoSEQ multiplex PCR, the repertoire was profiled, and TCRdb retains in-frame clones only, with some absent. The data hold around 140,000 clones, with roughly 85% observed a single time. Material: PBMCs. These TCRs come from a man aged 40-50 years in good health and CMV-seronegative.

The V and J genes are TRBV30 and TRBJ2-6; D unresolved. CDR3 size: 14 residues. Germline V gene lookup returns CDR1 GTSNPN and CDR2 SVGIG (reference sequence). Between the trimmed V and J ends, which lost 0 bases and 0 bases, there was a span of 3 bases. CDR3 coding DNA: TGTGCCTGGAGTGTTTACTCTGGGGCCAACGTCCTGACTTTC. It yields the protein CAWSVYSGANVLTF.

V is TRBV6-5 and J is TRBJ1-6, with 8 positions matching TRBD1. Trimming cost V 0 bases and J 6 bases; bases outside gene matches: 4. CDR1 and CDR2 (germline): MNHEY, SVGAGI. CDR3 size: 16 residues. This CDR3 reads CASSYSKGQVNSPLHF. The CDR3 DNA follows: TGTGCCAGCAGTTACTCGAAGGGACAGGTTAATTCACCCCTCCACTTT.

J is TRBJ1-4 and V is TRBV30; weak D call: TRBD1 (5 bases). Looked up from germline, CDR1 is GTSNPN and CDR2 is SVGIG (reference sequence). The CDR3 is 16 amino acids. V was clipped by 6 bases and J by 5 bases, with 22 bases between them. This CDR3 reads CACRWGPIQLNEKLFF. The CDR3 DNA reads as TGTGCCTGTAGGTGGGGCCCGATCCAACTGAATGAAAAACTGTTTTTT.

A note on this clone: Mismatch with germline at one junction end may stem from a read error. V gene TRBV6-1 combines with J gene TRBJ2-7; D is undetermined. Germline V gene lookup returns CDR1 MNHNS and CDR2 SASEGT. The CDR3 spans 10 residues. CDR3 sequence reads: CASSDETSDF. The DNA for the CDR3 is TGTGCCAGCAGTGACGAGACTTCGGACTTC.

This clone has just a few counts. This chain uses TRBV2 with TRBJ2-1; TRBD2 matches 7 bases. V dropped 2 bases and J dropped 15; count of bases not matched to a gene: 7. CDR3 length: 12 amino acids. Germline V gene lookup returns CDR1 SNHLY and CDR2 FYNNEI. CDR3 in amino acids: CASSETAGSRFF. The CDR3 DNA reads TGTGCCAGCAGTGAAACAGCGGGAAGTAGGTTCTTC. Looking up the rest from reference TRBV2 and TRBJ2-1 gives the full variable domain: EPEVTQTPSHQVTQMGQEVILRCVPISNHLYFYWYRQILGQKVEFLVSFYNNEISEKSEIFDDQFSVERPDGSNFTLKIRSTKLEDSAMYFCASSETAGSRFFGPGTRLTVL.

V gene TRBV28 combines with J gene TRBJ1-2; a possible D gene is TRBD1 (5 bases). Germline assignment: CDR1 MDHEN and CDR2 SYDVKM. V lost 6 bases and J 7 bases, leaving 9 bases between the germline ends. The CDR3 is made up of 11 amino acids. CDR3 amino acids: CASRQVLGYTF. CDR3 coding DNA: TGTGCCAGCAGACAGGTTCTTGGCTACACCTTC.

The rearrangement joins TRBV28 to TRBJ2-7; D possibly corresponds to TRBD1 (5 bases). The CDR3 runs 14 residues. Trimming removed 5 bases at V and 3 bases at J, with 14 bases between. CDR1 and CDR2 from the germline V gene are MDHEN and SYDVKM. CDR3 region: CASSLTGLYYEQYF. In nucleotides, the CDR3 is TGTGCCAGCAGTCTCACAGGATTGTACTACGAGCAGTACTTC.

The V gene is TRBV29-1, the J gene TRBJ2-7, with TRBD1 matching over 11 bases. The CDR3 covers 15 residues. The germline gives CDR1 SQVTM, CDR2 ANQGSEA. After removal of 4 bases from V and 4 bases from J, the junction contained 9 bases not matched to a gene. Written as DNA, the CDR3 is TGCAGCGTTGCTTTAGGGACAGGGGGTAGTTACGAGCAGTACTTC. Its translation: CSVALGTGGSYEQYF.

The chain combines TRBV27 with TRBJ1-2; 8 nucleotides align to TRBD1. Trimming removed 4 bases from V and 3 bases from J; junction bases left unmatched: 1. Germline loops: CDR1 MNHEY, CDR2 SMNVEV (reference sequence). The CDR3 has 13 amino acids. The CDR3 reads CASSYRGDYGYTF. DNA of the CDR3: TGTGCCAGCAGTTACAGGGGGGACTATGGCTACACCTTC.

The genes are TRBV7-8 and TRBJ2-1; D may be TRBD1 (7 bases). From germline, CDR1 is SGHVS and CDR2 FQNEAQ. This CDR3 has 15 amino acids. The V gene lost 4 bases and the J gene lost 9 bases, with 19 bases spanning the gap. The CDR3 sequence: CASSSPDRDGSEQFF. CDR3 nucleotide sequence: TGTGCCAGCAGCTCTCCTGACAGGGACGGGAGTGAGCAGTTCTTC.

In its sample, this clone was seen once. In DNA form, the CDR3 reads TGTGCCAGCAGCTTGGGTCCCCTCGGGACAGGGAACTACGAGCAGTACTTC. It encodes CASSLGPLGTGNYEQYF. The V and J genes are TRBV7-9 and TRBJ2-7; 9 positions match TRBD1. Germline lookup yields CDR1 SEHNR and CDR2 FQNEAQ (reference sequence). The CDR3 contains 17 residues. The trim removed 3 bases at V and 3 bases at J, leaving 12 bases unmatched.

This clone appeared once. The gene calls are TRBV29-1 and TRBJ2-1; perhaps TRBD2 as D (6 bases). The CDR3 loop spans 14 amino acids. Germline lookup yields CDR1 SQVTM and CDR2 ANQGSEA. V lost 4 bases and J 7 bases, leaving 17 bases between the germline ends. The chain's CDR3 is CSVGARGWTNEQFF. DNA of the CDR3: TGCAGCGTTGGAGCGCGGGGCTGGACAAATGAGCAGTTCTTC.

The rearrangement links TRBV2 to TRBJ1-2; perhaps TRBD1 as D (5 bases). This CDR3 comprises 13 residues. Germline CDR1 reads SNHLY; CDR2 reads FYNNEI. The V gene lost 7 bases and the J gene lost 3 bases, with 12 bases spanning the gap. CDR3 loop: CASIRGRDYGYTF. CDR3 DNA: TGTGCCAGCATAAGGGGCAGGGACTATGGCTACACCTTC.

The V and J genes are TRBV6-6 and TRBJ2-1; D possibly corresponds to TRBD2 (6 bases). Per the germline V gene, CDR1 is MNHNY and CDR2 is SVGAGI (reference sequence). The V and J ends lost 3 bases and 7 bases respectively, with 13 bases between them. The CDR3 is 14 amino acids. CDR3 DNA sequence: TGTGCCAGCAGTTATGGAGGGGTCTGGAATGAGCAGTTCTTC. Its protein is CASSYGGVWNEQFF.

The chain has TRBV6-6 and TRBJ2-3; D gene unclear. Looked up from germline, CDR1 is MNHNY and CDR2 is SVGAGI (reference sequence). Trimming shortened V by 4 bases and J by 0 bases, and 11 bases separated the two germline ends. The length of the CDR3 is 15 residues. DNA of the CDR3: TGTGCCAGCAGTTTACACGACTCTAGCACAGATACGCAGTATTTT. Translated: CASSLHDSSTDTQYF.

The V and J genes are TRBV27 and TRBJ1-1; 7 bases match TRBD1. Unmatched junction bases numbered 11, after V lost 6 bases and J lost 1 base. CDR3 length: 16 amino acids. CDR1 and CDR2 from the germline V gene are MNHEY and SMNVEV (reference sequence). The CDR3 sequence is CASRGDSLRRNTEAFF. For the CDR3, the DNA is TGTGCCAGCAGAGGGGACAGCCTGAGAAGGAACACTGAAGCTTTCTTT.

This clone was counted a single time. The chain recombines TRBV5-4 with TRBJ2-7, with D unresolved. This CDR3 contains 11 residues. Trimming took 2 bases from V and 5 from J, leaving 5 bases between them. The germline gives CDR1 SGHNT, CDR2 YYREEE (reference sequence). CDR3 sequence: CASSFRDEQYF. The CDR3 nucleotides read TGTGCCAGCAGCTTTCGGGACGAGCAGTACTTC.

The rearrangement joins TRBV5-1 to TRBJ2-7; the D gene is possibly TRBD1 (5 bases). Trimming shortened V by 4 bases and J by 3 bases, and 11 bases separated the two germline ends. The CDR3 contains 13 residues. CDR1 and CDR2 from the germline V gene are SGHRS and YFSETQ. CDR3 nucleotide sequence: TGCGCCAGCAGCACGGCAGGGAACTACGAGCAGTACTTC. Translated, it gives CASSTAGNYEQYF. Filled out from reference TRBV5-1 and TRBJ2-7, the complete variable domain reads KAGVTQTPRYLIKTRGQQVTLSCSPISGHRSVSWYQQTPGQGLQFLFEYFSETQRNKGNFPGRFSGRQFSNSRSEMNVSTLELGDSALYLCASSTAGNYEQYFGPGTRLTVT.

The genes are TRBV11-3 and TRBJ2-1; TRBD2 aligns across 11 bases. V trimming: 5 bases; J trimming: 6 bases; junction bases outside the gene matches: 6. The CDR3 spans 15 residues. Germline lookup yields CDR1 SGHNT and CDR2 YENEEA. In DNA form, the CDR3 reads TGTGCCAGCAGCCCGAGACTAGCGGGGTTCAATGAGCAGTTCTTC. Its protein is CASSPRLAGFNEQFF. The full variable domain, with the rest looked up from reference TRBV11-3 and TRBJ2-1, is EAGVVQSPRYKIIEKKQPVAFWCNPISGHNTLYWYLQNLGQGPELLIRYENEEAVDDSQLPKDRFSAERLKGVDSTLKIQPAELGDSAVYLCASSPRLAGFNEQFFGPGTRLTVL.

This clone showed up just once. The chain is built from TRBV2 and TRBJ1-5; maybe TRBD1 (5 bases). This CDR3 has 15 amino acids. CDR1 is SNHLY, CDR2 FYNNEI, per germline. V lost 7 bases and J lost 0, with 13 bases in between. This CDR3 reads CASTPVGVSNQPQHF. The DNA of the CDR3 is TGTGCCAGCACCCCGGTAGGGGTTAGCAATCAGCCCCAGCATTTT. The full variable domain, in which reference TRBV2 and TRBJ1-5 provide the parts outside the CDR3, is EPEVTQTPSHQVTQMGQEVILRCVPISNHLYFYWYRQILGQKVEFLVSFYNNEISEKSEIFDDQFSVERPDGSNFTLKIRSTKLEDSAMYFCASTPVGVSNQPQHFGDGTRLSIL.

This clone was seen a single time. The chain is built from TRBV11-2 and TRBJ2-1; TRBD2 aligns across 10 bases. Germline V CDR1 and CDR2: SGHAT, FQNNGV. This CDR3 has 15 residues. J gave up 3 bases and V 2 bases, and 1 base lay outside the gene matches. The chain's CDR3 is CASSLKREGYNEQFF. CDR3 nucleotide sequence: TGTGCCAGCAGCTTAAAGCGGGAGGGCTACAATGAGCAGTTCTTC.

V usage is TRBV6-1 and J usage is TRBJ2-1; 10 nucleotides align to TRBD1. The CDR3 loop spans 15 amino acids. J gave up 7 bases and V 6 bases, and 9 bases lay outside the gene matches. Germline V gene data show CDR1 as MNHNS and CDR2 as SASEGT. The CDR3 reads CASSPGQGELNEQFF. The DNA for the CDR3 is TGTGCCAGCAGCCCTGGACAGGGGGAGTTGAATGAGCAGTTCTTC.

The chain links TRBV2 to TRBJ1-1; unclear D gene. This CDR3 has 13 amino acids. CDR1 and CDR2 from the germline V gene are SNHLY and FYNNEI. V shed 2 bases and J shed 1 base, with 5 bases lying between them. CDR3 region: CASSEQENTEAFF. CDR3 nucleotides: TGTGCCAGCAGTGAACAGGAGAACACTGAAGCTTTCTTT.

The chain links TRBV19 to TRBJ1-2, with D hard to call. CDR1 and CDR2 (germline): LNHDA, SQIVND (reference sequence). V was cut by 7 bases and J by 6 bases, with 21 bases left in between. The CDR3 has 15 residues. The chain's CDR3 is CASTPRIVGHHGYTF. CDR3 DNA: TGTGCCAGTACCCCCCGAATTGTTGGGCATCATGGCTACACCTTC.

This sequence joins TRBV6-1 and TRBJ1-3; 8 nucleotides match TRBD1. Germline V gene data show CDR1 as MNHNS and CDR2 as SASEGT. The CDR3 spans 14 residues. V was pared by 6 bases and J by 2 bases, with 3 bases of the junction left unmatched. CDR3 DNA: TGTGCCAGCAGAATGGACAGGGCTGGAAACACCATATATTTT. Amino acids: CASRMDRAGNTIYF.

V and J are TRBV5-1 and TRBJ1-2, with 7 bases matching TRBD1. The CDR3 spans 13 residues. Germline V gene data show CDR1 as SGHRS and CDR2 as YFSETQ. V lost 4 bases to trimming and J lost 7 bases; unmatched junction nucleotides: 7. CDR3 nucleotides: TGCGCCAGCAGCACTTACCGGGACAGTGGCTACACCTTC. Encoded protein: CASSTYRDSGYTF.

This clone was detected a few times. The chain links TRBV6-5 to TRBJ2-3; weak D call: TRBD1 (6 bases). Germline V gene sequence: CDR1 MNHEY, CDR2 SVGAGI. Trimming shortened V by 1 base and J by 7 bases, and 12 bases separated the two germline ends. This CDR3 has 14 residues. The CDR3 bases are TGTGCCAGCAGTTACTATGCTACAGGGTATACGCAGTATTTT. Translated, it gives CASSYYATGYTQYF.

The chain recombines TRBV11-3 with TRBJ2-5; no clear D. Trimming left V 0 bases short and J 5 bases short, with 10 bases between. Germline CDR1 and CDR2: SGHNT and YENEEA. The CDR3 loop spans 14 amino acids. CDR3 amino acids: CASSLDYSRETQYF. The CDR3 bases are TGTGCCAGCAGCTTAGATTACAGCCGGGAGACCCAGTACTTC.

The chain recombines TRBV28 with TRBJ1-6; 8 nucleotides align to TRBD1. Trimming cost V 6 bases and J 7 bases; bases outside gene matches: 8. This CDR3 is 15 amino acids long. Germline CDR1 and CDR2: MDHEN and SYDVKM. The CDR3 DNA sequence: TGTGCCAGCAGAGGACAGGGCATTTACAATTCACCCCTCCACTTT. Protein: CASRGQGIYNSPLHF.

The V and J genes are TRBV27 and TRBJ2-7; 12 nucleotides match TRBD1. J gave up 6 bases and V 8 bases, and 5 bases lay outside the gene matches. CDR3 length: 13 amino acids. Germline-derived CDR1 and CDR2 are MNHEY and SMNVEV (reference sequence). As DNA, the CDR3 is TGTGCCAGCCGGGGACAGGGGGCGGGCGAGCAGTACTTC. Its protein is CASRGQGAGEQYF.

The chain recombines TRBV9 with TRBJ2-2; 9 positions agree with TRBD2. Germline CDR1 and CDR2: SGDLS and YYNGEE. V lost 0 bases, J lost 5 bases, and 5 bases stayed unmatched. CDR3 length: 16 amino acids. In DNA, the CDR3 is TGTGCCAGCAGCGTAGGGGCGGGGGGGGGTACCGGGGAGCTGTTTTTT. Translated, it gives CASSVGAGGGTGELFF.

This chain links TRBV4-3 with TRBJ2-3, with D unclear. V lost 4 bases to trimming and J lost 2 bases, with 7 bases between them. CDR1 LGHNA and CDR2 YSLEER come from the germline V gene. The CDR3 runs to 13 residues. CDR3 nucleotides: TGCGCCAGCAGCCTTAGAGACACAGATACGCAGTATTTT. Protein: CASSLRDTDTQYF.